These 10 T cell receptor beta chains came from one sample sequenced in a study of cytomegalovirus exposure and HLA in healthy donors. The primer mix had 60 Vbeta and 13 Jbeta primers. Sequenced by immunoSEQ multiplex PCR; TCRdb stores in-frame clones only, minus some. The repertoire holds under 250,000 clones, with 75% to 90% as singletons. The sequencing input was PBMCs. These receptors came from a boy aged 2-9 years in good health and CMV-seronegative.

This chain links TRBV6-1 with TRBJ1-5; D is uncertain. The CDR3 contains 14 residues. V was trimmed by 7 bases and J by 5 bases, leaving 15 bases between them. Germline CDR1 is MNHNS and CDR2 is SASEGT. The DNA for the CDR3 is TGTGCCAGCACATTGGCAGGCGAATATCAGCCCCAGCATTTT. It translates to CASTLAGEYQPQHF.

This clone was counted a few times. This sequence joins TRBV27 and TRBJ1-5, with 12 bases fitting TRBD1. CDR3 size: 16 residues. Germline V gives CDR1 MNHEY, CDR2 SMNVEV (reference sequence). The V and J ends lost 4 bases and 5 bases, in that order; junction bases with no gene match: 6. CDR3 sequence: CASSSRDRGHDQPQHF. The CDR3 region has the DNA TGTGCCAGCAGTTCCCGGGACAGGGGGCATGATCAGCCCCAGCATTTT.

V gene TRBV25-1 combines with J gene TRBJ2-2; D is uncertain. Germline CDR1 is MGHDK and CDR2 is SYGVNS. The V end lost 7 bases, the J end lost 3 bases, and 6 bases lay between the germline ends. The CDR3 has 12 amino acids. This CDR3 reads CASTIDTGELFF. The CDR3 DNA follows: TGTGCCAGCACCATAGACACCGGGGAGCTGTTTTTT.

J is TRBJ2-7 and V is TRBV25-1, with no clear D. V dropped 4 bases and J dropped 3 bases, with 10 bases sitting between them. The CDR3 is made up of 13 amino acids. The germline V gene has CDR1 MGHDK and CDR2 SYGVNS. The CDR3 here is CASSVTDSYEQYF. As DNA, the CDR3 is TGTGCCAGCAGTGTAACCGATAGCTACGAGCAGTACTTC.

V is TRBV5-1 and J is TRBJ2-5, with a tentative D call TRBD1 (6 bases). Germline V gives CDR1 SGHRS, CDR2 YFSETQ. V lost 4 bases and J lost 4, with 17 bases in between. This CDR3 is built from 15 residues. CDR3 coding DNA: TGCGCCAGCAGCCATACCTCACAGGGATCAGAGACCCAGTACTTC. Amino acids: CASSHTSQGSETQYF.

Only a few counts were recorded for this clone. V usage is TRBV5-6 and J usage is TRBJ2-3; D is ambiguous. Germline lookup yields CDR1 SGHDT and CDR2 YYEEEE. Trimming removed 1 base from V and 0 bases from J, with 6 bases in between. The length of the CDR3 is 14 residues. The CDR3 sequence is CASSLFISTDTQYF. CDR3 bases: TGTGCCAGCAGCTTGTTTATTAGCACAGATACGCAGTATTTT. Filled out from reference TRBV5-6 and TRBJ2-3, the complete variable domain reads DAGVTQSPTHLIKTRGQQVTLRCSPKSGHDTVSWYQQALGQGPQFIFQYYEEEERQRGNFPDRFSGHQFPNYSSELNVNALLLGDSALYLCASSLFISTDTQYFGPGTRLTVL.

The gene calls are TRBV5-4 and TRBJ1-3, with TRBD1 as a possible D gene (6 bases). The germline V and J ends were trimmed by 2 bases and 4 bases, with 7 bases remaining between them. Germline assignment: CDR1 SGHNT and CDR2 YYREEE (reference sequence). This CDR3 contains 13 residues. The CDR3 protein is CASSLTGGNTIYF. As DNA, the CDR3 is TGTGCCAGCAGCTTAACAGGGGGAAACACCATATATTTT.

The chain joins TRBV7-2 to TRBJ2-3; tentative D call: TRBD2 (6 bases). Looked up from germline, CDR1 is SGHTA and CDR2 is FQGNSA. The CDR3 length is 13 residues. V lost 3 bases and J 4 bases, leaving 8 bases between the germline ends. Here the CDR3 reads CASSFGGPDTQYF. CDR3 nucleotide sequence: TGTGCCAGCAGCTTCGGAGGGCCAGATACGCAGTATTTT.

The genes are TRBV7-9 and TRBJ2-7; 7 bases map to TRBD2. Germline V gene sequence: CDR1 SEHNR, CDR2 FQNEAQ (reference sequence). The V gene end was trimmed by 2 bases and the J gene end by 3 bases; junction bases not matched to a gene: 7. This CDR3 has 15 residues. Here the CDR3 DNA reads TGTGCCAGCAGCTTACTAGCGGCCCTACACTACGAGCAGTACTTC. Amino acid sequence: CASSLLAALHYEQYF.

The chain joins TRBV15 to TRBJ2-5; 9 bases match TRBD1. Looked up from germline, CDR1 is LNHNV and CDR2 is YYDKDF (reference sequence). With 7 bases clipped from V and 5 bases from J, the junction kept 11 bases outside the gene matches. This CDR3 region has 15 residues. The CDR3 region is CATILDRGYTETQYF. DNA of the CDR3: TGTGCCACCATCCTGGACAGGGGATATACGGAGACCCAGTACTTC. Drawing the rest from reference TRBV15 and TRBJ2-5, the complete variable domain is DAMVIQNPRYQVTQFGKPVTLSCSQTLNHNVMYWYQQKSSQAPKLLFHYYDKDFNNEADTPDNFQSRRPNTSFCFLDIRSPGLGDTAMYLCATILDRGYTETQYFGPGTRLLVL.